What follows describes a single T cell receptor (beta chain). Its antigen remains unidentified. Base-call qualities are not available, and no considerably larger clone is one nucleotide away. The data were obtained in a study of a mutant IDH1 vaccine in newly diagnosed glioma (dated by TCRdb to the early 2020s). A note on the overall study: Eight vaccinations were administered to patients in weeks 1, 3, 5, 7, 11, 15, 19 and 23, corresponding to visits V03 through V10. Before enrollment, most patients had been given radiochemotherapy with temozolomide as standard therapy, while the rest had received either radiotherapy alone or temozolomide alone. Longitudinal TCRB deep sequencing was performed for 20 to 25 treated patients wherever samples were available for exploratory analyses. Peripheral blood was drawn at six visits: V03 (baseline), V05, V07, V10, V12 and V13. Vaccination began 4-6 weeks after radiotherapy alone, or alongside temozolomide cycles in the chemotherapy-containing groups. Of the 25 to 40 patients who were treated, about 62% were male and 37.5% were female, and the mean age was about 37 years.

The receptor library was made with the immunoSEQ multiplex PCR assay. Following the manufacturer's protocol, the hsTCRB Kit was used to amplify rearranged TCR beta chain sequences. Sequencing of TCRB libraries was carried out on an Illumina MiSeq. Per the source publication's procedure: The proprietary platform of the kit vendor was used for demultiplexing, trimming and gene mapping. TCRdb carries this immuneACCESS record with in-frame sequences only. Its versions omit some clonotypes, under half of them owing to an unresolved V gene in the studies checked, with the rest unexplained. V and J calls and clone size are as listed in that table; D and trimming were resolved from the DNA. The sample table lists roughly 62,000 clones, around 84% of them with a count of one. Clones ranked in the top ten supply around 7.4% of the sample. Per the germline V gene, KGHSH is the CDR1 and LQKENI is the CDR2. Counted from cysteine to phenylalanine, this CDR3 has 14 amino acids. Only CDR3 DNA remains: 42 bases, in frame from the first base. The V end loses 9 bases and the J end loses 2 bases, and a stretch of 16 bases separates them.

Interpreted using the paper, the time point label stands for: week 5, during vaccination. Every vaccine dose consisted of 300 ug of a 20-mer mutant IDH1 peptide in Montanide, administered subcutaneously together with topical imiquimod. Newly diagnosed WHO grade 3 or 4 IDH1-mutant astrocytomas showing loss of nuclear ATRX were present in the donors. The samples were drawn from NOA16, a multicentre, single-arm, open-label phase I trial in Germany that tested a mutant IDH1 peptide vaccine in humans for the first time. Genomic DNA for TCRB sequencing was isolated from EDTA blood with the DNeasy Blood and Tissue Kit. What the research found in general, with its limitations: Immune responses induced by the vaccine were seen in roughly 95% of patients across multiple MHC alleles. Availability determined which PBMC samples were chosen for TCRB deep sequencing. It was noted by the authors that analyses of patient blood samples could not be reproduced owing to sample limitations. Pseudoprogression appeared unrelated to alterations in the top peripheral T cell clonotypes detected by TCRB sequencing.

The source is a woman in her forties or fifties with glioma. The sequenced sample was PBMCs, obtained from a glioma patient whose treatment included an IDH1 peptide vaccine. The chain was built from TRBV18 and TRBJ1-2, with the identity of the D gene unclear. The encoded CDR3 is CASSFSQENYGYTF. The base sequence is TGTGCCAGTTCTTTTTCCCAGGAAAACTATGGCTACACCTTC.